This entry is about one T cell receptor (beta chain). As yet, its antigen is unknown. The source of the sample is a study of graft-versus-host responses after intestinal transplantation. About the study: As for transplant type, recipients had multivisceral, liver-intestinal, or isolated intestinal grafts. Anti-thymocyte globulin was used for induction in all recipients, who then took tacrolimus and steroids for approximately 3 years.

Measured with immunoSEQ multiplex PCR; TCRdb has only the in-frame clones, and not every one. The top ten clones hold about 0.1% of a sample with almost 85,000 clones, 90% to 95% of them seen once. Between the trimmed V and J ends, which lost 1 base and 8 bases, there was a span of 23 bases. The CDR3 is 16 amino acids. The V gene's germline CDR1 is SQVTM and CDR2 ANQGSEA. This TCR was recovered from a human donor who received an intestinal transplant. The source material was unstimulated CD4+ T cells sorted from spleen or lymph node cells, sampled before intestinal transplant. The gene calls are TRBV29-1 and TRBJ1-2, with D possibly matching TRBD1 (6 bases). DNA of the CDR3: TGCAGCGTTGAAGCGCCCGACAGGTCCTCTAACTGGGGCTACACCTTC. This sequence encodes CSVEAPDRSSNWGYTF.